This T cell receptor (beta chain) was observed in a study of blood T cell repertoires in COVID-19. Some clones are missing from TCRdb's copy, which holds only in-frame ones; the method was immunoSEQ multiplex PCR. The data contain about 250,000 clones, around 89% of them singletons. Germline CDR1 SGHRS, CDR2 YFSETQ. CDR3 length: 15 amino acids. Unmatched junction bases numbered 6, after V lost 0 bases and J lost 8 bases. This clone showed up just once. This TCR derives from a woman aged 18-29 years who had recovered from COVID-19. Sample: PBMCs or T cells enriched from blood (not recorded which). This rearrangement joins TRBV5-1 to TRBJ2-1; 9 bases agree with TRBD2. The CDR3 is CASSLASGTSYEQFF. CDR3 nucleotides: TGCGCCAGCAGCTTGGCCTCCGGGACTAGCTATGAGCAGTTCTTC.